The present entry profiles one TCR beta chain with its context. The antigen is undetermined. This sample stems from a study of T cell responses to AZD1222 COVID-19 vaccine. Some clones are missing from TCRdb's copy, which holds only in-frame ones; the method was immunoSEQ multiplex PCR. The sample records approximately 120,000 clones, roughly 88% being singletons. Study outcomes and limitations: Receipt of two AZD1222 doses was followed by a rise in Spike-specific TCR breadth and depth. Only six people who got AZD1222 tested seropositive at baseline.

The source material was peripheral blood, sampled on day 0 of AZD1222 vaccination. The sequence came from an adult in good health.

This CDR3 is CASSVEGSSDTQYF. The CDR3 DNA sequence: TGTGCCAGCAGCGTAGAGGGTTCTTCAGATACGCAGTATTTT. The V gene is TRBV9, the J gene TRBJ2-3, with D unclear. The CDR3 is made up of 14 amino acids. Trimming shortened V by 0 bases and J by 4 bases, and 9 bases separated the two germline ends. Germline V gives CDR1 SGDLS, CDR2 YYNGEE.